This TCR beta chain was sequenced in a study of molecular identifiers for immune sequencing clone quantification. This clonotype was picked up many times. There are 12 residues in the CDR3. V gave up 6 bases and J gave up 2 bases, with 11 bases separating them. Looked up from germline, CDR1 is SQVTM and CDR2 is ANQGSEA. TCRdb re-analysed the PCR reads in MiXCR, keeping a single row per CDR3 protein. This sample has 600,000 to 650,000 distinct CDR3 sequences, with 15% to 20% found just once. Preparation of naive CD8 libraries involved roughly 20,000 to 1,000,000 sorted cells and 10%, 30% or 50% RNA. This chain uses TRBV29-1 with TRBJ2-7, with TRBD2 as a possible D gene (5 bases). The sequenced sample consisted of naive CD8+ T cells from blood, with Jurkat cell RNA spiked in. As to subset: FACS-sorted CD8+CD4-CCR7+CD45RA+ naive T cells. This sequence was found in a human donor in good health. Some libraries in this study had Jurkat cell RNA spiked in. CDR3 DNA sequence: TGCAGCGTCGAGGGCCTAGCCTACGAGCAGTACTTC. This sequence encodes CSVEGLAYEQYF.